This entry features one T cell receptor (beta chain) sequence. What it binds is unknown. The data belong to a study of cytomegalovirus exposure and HLA in healthy donors. Study as a whole: HLA-typed donors were the source of about 85 million unique TCRs held in an early data release. Findings of the study overall: Researchers reported in a later analysis that common viral pathogens appeared linked to several top clusters.

PCR was performed using 60 Vbeta and 13 Jbeta primers. Clones were sequenced by immunoSEQ multiplex PCR, and TCRdb holds only the in-frame ones, with some missing. The data hold approximately 100,000 clones, with around 84% observed a single time. This CDR3 contains 17 residues. The trim removed 1 base at V and 5 bases at J, leaving 9 bases unmatched. Germline assignment: CDR1 MGHRA and CDR2 YSYEKL. This TCR came from a man aged 40-55 years in good health and CMV-seropositive. Sequenced input: PBMCs. V gene TRBV4-1 combines with J gene TRBJ2-2; 8 bases align to TRBD1. As DNA, the CDR3 is TGCGCCAGCAGCCAAGTGGGACCAGACAGGGGTACCGGGGAGCTGTTTTTT. Translated: CASSQVGPDRGTGELFF.